These 32 T cell receptor beta chains share one sample of origin, sequenced in a study of post-analysis software for immune sequencing data. Carried by the TCR beta cDNA libraries were unique molecular identifiers. TCRdb used MiXCR to reprocess the PCR reads, holding one entry per CDR3 protein. The sample records about 540,000 distinct CDR3 sequences, 30% to 40% being singletons. Study results and caveats: Comparison of patients with controls showed about 5 TRBV segments more frequent in patients, TRBV5-6, TRBV5-1 and TRBV20-1 among them.

For these TCRs, the target antigens are not known. Sequencing input: blood. These receptors were obtained from a girl aged 2-17 years with multiple sclerosis.

The chain recombines TRBV4-1 with TRBJ2-3, with D uncertain. The V gene lost 0 bases and the J gene lost 6 bases, with 10 bases spanning the gap. Germline V gene data show CDR1 as MGHRA and CDR2 as YSYEKL. The CDR3 spans 14 residues. Here the CDR3 DNA reads TGCGCCAGCAGCCAAGATGGGGTAGAGGATACGCAGTATTTT. It encodes CASSQDGVEDTQYF.

The chain uses TRBV12-3 or TRBV12-4 and TRBJ1-2, with 8 bases aligning to TRBD1. The length of the CDR3 is 15 residues. V lost 0 bases to trimming and J lost 4 bases; unmatched junction nucleotides: 4. The DNA of the CDR3 is TGTGCCAGCAGTTTAGCCCCAGGGGGCAGCTATGGCTACACCTTC. Translating gives CASSLAPGGSYGYTF.

V is TRBV12-3 or TRBV12-4 and J is TRBJ2-6; 8 bases agree with TRBD1. J was trimmed by 4 bases and V by 5 bases; bases with no gene match: 4. This CDR3 region has 15 residues. The DNA of the CDR3 is TGTGCCAGCAGTCAGGGGGCGCAAGGGGCCAACGTCCTGACTTTC. As protein: CASSQGAQGANVLTF.

The rearrangement uses TRBV18 and TRBJ1-5; D is unclear. There are 14 residues in the CDR3. Germline loops: CDR1 KGHSH, CDR2 LQKENI. V lost 2 bases and J lost 0, with 5 bases in between. The chain's CDR3 is CASSPDYSNQPQHF. In DNA form, the CDR3 reads TGTGCCAGCTCACCAGACTATAGCAATCAGCCCCAGCATTTT.

The sample holds a few counts of this clonotype. The rearrangement joins TRBV6-5 to TRBJ2-5; unclear D gene. The V gene lost 5 bases and the J gene lost 7 bases, with 8 bases spanning the gap. There are 11 residues in the CDR3. The germline V gene has CDR1 MNHEY and CDR2 SVGAGI. CDR3: CASSNTGTQYF. Here the CDR3 DNA reads TGTGCCAGCAGTAACACGGGGACCCAGTACTTC.

This clonotype has a handful of counts. The chain carries TRBV15 and TRBJ2-3; tentative D call: TRBD2 (5 bases). Trimming removed 3 bases at V and 0 bases at J, with 13 bases between. The CDR3 extends over 16 amino acids. Germline values: CDR1 LNHNV, CDR2 YYDKDF (reference sequence). In DNA, the CDR3 is TGTGCCACCAGCAGGGAACCCGGGGTTAGCACAGATACGCAGTATTTT. Its protein product is CATSREPGVSTDTQYF.

A few counts support this clonotype. This sequence joins TRBV7-8 and TRBJ1-1; tentative D call: TRBD1 (5 bases). CDR3 length: 15 amino acids. Germline CDR1 reads SGHVS; CDR2 reads FQNEAQ. The V end was cut by 0 bases, the J end by 4 bases, with 12 bases between. CDR3 coding DNA: TGTGCCAGCAGCTTAGCGGTCTTGAGGGGCACTGAAGCTTTCTTT. This codes for CASSLAVLRGTEAFF.

The rearrangement joins TRBV7-2 to TRBJ2-5; tentatively, D is TRBD1 (5 bases). The CDR3 sequence is 15 residues long. Trimming pared 1 base from V and 2 bases from J, leaving 11 bases between. Looked up from germline, CDR1 is SGHTA and CDR2 is FQGNSA. In nucleotides, the CDR3 is TGTGCCAGCAGCTTAGTCCCAGGGATTCAAGAGACCCAGTACTTC. As protein: CASSLVPGIQETQYF.

The gene calls are TRBV5-6 and TRBJ2-3, with TRBD2 matching over 9 bases. The V and J ends lost 6 bases and 2 bases, in that order; junction bases with no gene match: 10. Germline CDR1 and CDR2: SGHDT and YYEEEE. The CDR3 sequence is 16 residues long. The CDR3 DNA sequence: TGTGCCAGCATCGGTTTACTAGCGGGCAACACAGATACGCAGTATTTT. Translation gives CASIGLLAGNTDTQYF.

The chain employs TRBV5-6 and TRBJ1-1; perhaps TRBD1 as D (6 bases). CDR1 and CDR2 (germline): SGHDT, YYEEEE. The CDR3 is made up of 15 amino acids. V was clipped by 3 bases and J by 8 bases, with 20 bases between them. The CDR3 DNA is TGTGCCAGCAGCTCCACAGCTCGGCAGGGGCGCGAAGCTTTCTTT. This gives the protein CASSSTARQGREAFF.

The chain carries TRBV2 and TRBJ2-3; a possible D gene is TRBD2 (5 bases). There are 14 residues in the CDR3. Germline CDR1 and CDR2: SNHLY and FYNNEI. V was shortened by 6 bases and J by 3 bases, with 13 bases between the two germline ends. The CDR3 loop reads CASRDPTGTDTQYF. Written as DNA, the CDR3 is TGTGCCAGCAGGGACCCAACGGGGACAGATACGCAGTATTTT.

Written as DNA, the CDR3 is TGTGCCAGCAGTTCACCGGGACAGGGAACCCACGAGCAGTACTTC. This translates into CASSSPGQGTHEQYF. This chain links TRBV6-6 with TRBJ2-7, with 9 positions matching TRBD1. Germline V gene lookup returns CDR1 MNHNY and CDR2 SVGAGI (reference sequence). The V gene end was trimmed by 4 bases and the J gene end by 5 bases; junction bases not matched to a gene: 9. CDR3 length: 15 residues.

The J gene is TRBJ1-2, the V gene TRBV20-1; a weak D match, TRBD1 (5 bases). Trimming removed 1 base from V and 4 bases from J, with 13 bases in between. The CDR3 consists of 14 residues. Germline assignment: CDR1 DFQATT and CDR2 SNEGSKA (reference sequence). CDR3 region: CSARVSGLGYGYTF. Here the CDR3 DNA reads TGCAGTGCTAGAGTTTCAGGGCTTGGCTATGGCTACACCTTC.

This chain joins TRBV20-1 and TRBJ2-1; D is uncertain. Looked up from germline, CDR1 is DFQATT and CDR2 is SNEGSKA (reference sequence). The CDR3 loop spans 15 amino acids. Trimming shortened V by 2 bases and J by 0 bases, and 11 bases separated the two germline ends. CDR3 nucleotides: TGCAGTGCTAGACCCCATACAAGCTCCTACAATGAGCAGTTCTTC. This translates into CSARPHTSSYNEQFF.

CDR3 loop: CASSLADRVHEQYF. CDR3 DNA: TGCGCCAGCAGCTTGGCGGACAGGGTCCACGAGCAGTACTTC. This chain uses TRBV5-1 with TRBJ2-7, with TRBD1 identical over 8 bases. The CDR3 totals 14 residues. With V trimmed by 0 bases and J by 5 bases, 4 bases remained unmatched. From germline, CDR1 is SGHRS and CDR2 YFSETQ.

V usage is TRBV9 and J usage is TRBJ2-1, with 10 bases aligning to TRBD2. Germline V lookup: CDR1 SGDLS, CDR2 YYNGEE. The ends lost 0 bases at V and 12 bases at J; junction bases unmatched: 9. CDR3 length: 15 amino acids. DNA of the CDR3: TGTGCCAGCAGCGTAGGGACAAGCGGGGGGGAAGGGCAGTTCTTC. This encodes CASSVGTSGGEGQFF.

V usage is TRBV29-1 and J usage is TRBJ2-1; 14 positions agree with TRBD2. The DNA end lines up better with TRBJ2-7; the J call may be wrong. Germline CDR1 SQVTM, CDR2 ANQGSEA. The CDR3 totals 18 residues. CDR3 sequence (DNA): TGCAGCGTCGCCCAGCGAGGACTAGCGGGGGGTACCTACAATGAGCAGTACTTC. Its protein product is CSVAQRGLAGGTYNEQYF.

This chain links TRBV7-2 with TRBJ2-1, with unresolved D. The V end was cut by 2 bases, the J end by 8 bases, with 13 bases between. Looked up from germline, CDR1 is SGHTA and CDR2 is FQGNSA. This CDR3 has 14 residues. The chain's CDR3 is CASSLTAGQHEQFF. The CDR3 nucleotides read TGTGCCAGCAGCTTAACTGCAGGCCAGCATGAGCAGTTCTTC.

The chain joins TRBV6-5 to TRBJ2-3; 11 nucleotides match TRBD2. CDR3 length equals 17 residues. J was trimmed by 13 bases and V by 7 bases; bases with no gene match: 22. The V gene's germline CDR1 is MNHEY and CDR2 SVGAGI. CDR3 residues: CASNFDASGGQKLKEYF. CDR3 sequence (DNA): TGTGCCAGCAATTTCGATGCTAGCGGGGGGCAAAAATTAAAAGAGTATTTT.

This clonotype was recorded a few times. The chain links TRBV13 to TRBJ2-3; 10 nucleotides line up with TRBD2. Trimming took 4 bases from V and 1 from J; bases not matched to a gene: 2. The CDR3 loop spans 15 amino acids. Germline V gene data show CDR1 as PRHDT and CDR2 as FYEKMQ (reference sequence). CDR3 sequence: CASSYGTSGTDTQYF. In nucleotides, the CDR3 is TGTGCCAGCAGCTACGGGACTAGCGGCACAGATACGCAGTATTTT.

This clonotype was counted between two and nine times. The chain uses TRBV10-2 and TRBJ2-5; 8 positions match TRBD2. The V and J ends lost 2 bases and 7 bases, in that order; junction bases with no gene match: 9. This CDR3 comprises 15 residues. Germline V gene data show CDR1 as WSHSY and CDR2 as SAAADI. Written as DNA, the CDR3 is TGCGCCAGCAGTGAGCGACTAGCGCTGGTACCGACCCAGTACTTC. Amino acids: CASSERLALVPTQYF.

V is TRBV5-1 and J is TRBJ2-1, with D perhaps matching TRBD1 (5 bases). The CDR3 spans 14 residues. Germline-derived CDR1 and CDR2 are SGHRS and YFSETQ. Deletions cut 4 bases from V and 4 bases from J, with 12 bases between. The CDR3 DNA reads as TGCGCCAGCAGCCCATCCCCAGGGTACAATGAGCAGTTCTTC. It translates to CASSPSPGYNEQFF.

V is TRBV2 and J is TRBJ2-4; TRBD1 or TRBD2 may be the D gene (7 bases each). The J call may be wrong; the DNA end is better matched by TRBJ2-5. CDR3 length: 13 residues. The germline CDR1 and CDR2 sequences are SNHLY and FYNNEI. As DNA, the CDR3 is TGTGCCAGCACAGGGGGGGGACAAGAGACCCAGTACTTC. It specifies CASTGGGQETQYF.

The V and J genes are TRBV12-3 or TRBV12-4 and TRBJ1-5; 8 nucleotides align to TRBD1. Trimming removed 1 base from V and 7 bases from J; junction bases left unmatched: 6. The CDR3 totals 15 residues. CDR3 residues: CASSLVTGAKQPQHF. DNA of the CDR3: TGTGCCAGCAGTTTAGTGACAGGGGCAAAACAGCCCCAGCATTTT.

The J gene is TRBJ1-1, the V gene TRBV28, with D possibly TRBD1 on 6 matching bases. This CDR3 is 14 amino acids long. The V and J ends lost 0 bases and 5 bases respectively, with 10 bases between them. The germline V gene encodes CDR1 MDHEN and CDR2 SYDVKM. Here the CDR3 DNA reads TGTGCCAGCAGTTTATGGGGGGGCGAAACTGAAGCTTTCTTT. It translates to CASSLWGGETEAFF.

The rearrangement uses TRBV9 and TRBJ2-7; 11 nucleotides line up with TRBD1. This CDR3 has 17 residues. The germline gives CDR1 SGDLS, CDR2 YYNGEE. Trimming cost V 4 bases and J 2 bases; bases outside gene matches: 11. The CDR3 nucleotides are TGTGCCAGCAGCTTAGGACAGGGGGCATCGCGGGCCTACGAGCAGTACTTC. It is translated as CASSLGQGASRAYEQYF.

Turning to this clonotype: A read error may account for a junction end that differs from germline. J is TRBJ2-5 and V is TRBV5-1; the D gene could be TRBD1 or TRBD2 (5 bases each). Germline V gene sequence: CDR1 SGHRS, CDR2 YFSETQ. This CDR3 is built from 14 residues. CDR3 DNA: TGCGCCCGCAGCTGGGGGACCCTCCAAGAGACCCAGTACTTC. Translated: CARSWGTLQETQYF.

This clonotype was picked up many times. This chain joins TRBV6-5 and TRBJ2-3, with D hard to call. This CDR3 is 14 amino acids long. V lost 7 bases, J lost 1 base, and 12 bases lay in between. Per the germline V gene, CDR1 is MNHEY and CDR2 is SVGAGI. The CDR3 coding sequence is TGTGCCAGCAAGGTTGATACAGGCACAGATACGCAGTATTTT. As protein: CASKVDTGTDTQYF.

This clonotype appeared a few times. The chain employs TRBV4-1 and TRBJ1-2; TRBD1 aligns across 10 bases. J lost 3 bases, V lost 3 bases, and 4 bases had no gene match. The length of the CDR3 is 15 residues. Per the germline V gene, CDR1 is MGHRA and CDR2 is YSYEKL. The CDR3 loop reads CASSHIGQGDYGYTF. The CDR3 DNA reads TGCGCCAGCAGCCATATCGGACAGGGGGACTATGGCTACACCTTC.

The CDR3 DNA follows: TGCAGTGTCCGGACTCCGGGACAAACCTCTGGCTACACCTTC. Amino acids: CSVRTPGQTSGYTF. This rearrangement joins TRBV20-1 to TRBJ1-2, with D perhaps matching TRBD1 (6 bases). The V end was cut by 7 bases, the J end by 7 bases, with 22 bases between. Germline V CDR1 and CDR2: DFQATT, SNEGSKA (reference sequence). The CDR3 has 14 residues.

There are many counts of this clonotype. The CDR3 DNA reads TGTGCCAGCAGTCTCGGGACAGGGGGCCAAGAGACCCAGTACTTC. Amino acid sequence: CASSLGTGGQETQYF. The rearrangement joins TRBV12-3 or TRBV12-4 to TRBJ2-5; 11 nucleotides line up with TRBD1. This CDR3 contains 15 residues. V was pared by 5 bases and J by 1 base, with 3 bases of the junction left unmatched.

This clonotype was observed a handful of times. The chain joins TRBV6-9 to TRBJ2-7, with 8 bases identical to TRBD2. The CDR3 is made up of 17 amino acids. Germline CDR1 is MNHGY and CDR2 is SVAAGI. Trimming at V came to 8 bases and at J to 4 bases, leaving 19 bases not matched to a gene. In DNA form, the CDR3 reads TGTGCCAGCCACCCCTCTCCGCGGGGGGACCAAATGTACGAGCAGTACTTC. Its translation is CASHPSPRGDQMYEQYF.